This T cell receptor beta chain was sequenced for a study of T cells after yellow fever vaccination. Study results and limitations: Boosting was followed by the reappearance of most primary-vaccination clones (around 96% CD4, 88% CD8). The secondary T-cell response peaked on day 5, not day 15, but was weaker.

Per the germline V gene, CDR1 is SGHAT and CDR2 is FQNNGV. V shed 3 bases, J shed 7 bases, and the junction held 15 bases outside the gene matches. The CDR3 length is 17 residues. This clonotype was counted many times. Its antigen is currently unknown. UMIs were added to TCR cDNA along with a universal primer site when it was made by 5'RACE template switching. TCRdb analysed the 5' RACE reads with MiXCR anew, one entry per CDR3 protein. Among 310,000 or so distinct CDR3 sequences listed, 3% to 4.5% were seen once. The source of this sequence is a young man who received the YFV17D yellow fever vaccine. This chain links TRBV11-2 with TRBJ2-4; 7 nucleotides match TRBD2. The material sequenced was PBMCs, taken on the day of the yellow fever booster vaccination. The DNA for the CDR3 is TGTGCCAGCAGCTTCGGGATGGGGGGGGAAGGCCAGAACATTCAGTACTTC. Its protein product is CASSFGMGGEGQNIQYF.